This is a list of T cell receptor beta chains from one sample in a study of cytotoxic CD8 clonotypes in ibrutinib-treated CLL. Sequencing was performed with immunoSEQ multiplex PCR; in TCRdb, only in-frame clones are kept and a portion is missing. The data show about 28,000 clones, approximately 57% seen once. This sample comprised PBMCs, obtained before ibrutinib treatment. All receptors come from a human donor with chronic lymphocytic leukemia. The CDR3 runs from the conserved cysteine through the conserved F or W. D genes are given only for firm matches. Only some rows state a clone size, as once, few, many or a class for expanded clones.

TRBJ2-1 - - TRBV6-5 TGTGCCAGCAGTTACTCAGGGACATATCACAATGAGCAGTTCTTC CASSYSGTYHNEQFF
TRBJ2-7 - - TRBV11-2 TGTGCCAGCAGCCCAGCCTACGAGCAGTACTTC CASSPAYEQYF
TRBJ1-1 - - TRBV5-1 TGCGCCAGCAGCTTGTCCCTGTCGGCTGAAGCTTTCTTT CASSLSLSAEAFF
TRBJ2-7 TRBD2 - TRBV6-1 TGTGCCAGCAGCACTAGCGGGGGGGCGAACGAGCAGTACTTC CASSTSGGANEQYF
TRBJ2-7 - - TRBV6-6 TGTGCCAGCAGTTACTCTAGCGGCTCCTACGAGCAGTACTTC CASSYSSGSYEQYF
TRBJ2-5 - - TRBV19 TGTGCCAGTAGTATAGGCCGGGGAAGAAATAAAGAGACCCAGTACTTC CASSIGRGRNKETQYF
TRBJ1-1 TRBD1 - TRBV11-2 TGTGCCAGCAGCCTACACAGGGGGGAAGCTTTCTTT CASSLHRGEAFF
TRBJ2-5 TRBD2 - TRBV6-6 TGTGCCAGCACTACCCAAGAGCGGGGGGAGACCCAGTACTTC CASTTQERGETQYF
TRBJ2-3 - few TRBV10-3 TGTGCCATCAGTGAGTCTTGGGTCGGCACAGATACGCAGTATTTT CAISESWVGTDTQYF
TRBJ2-7 - few TRBV7-2 TGTGCCAGCAGCTTAGTAGGGTTTCCCTACGAGCAGTACTTC CASSLVGFPYEQYF
TRBJ1-2 TRBD1 - TRBV6-1 TGTGCCAGTACGAGGGGGCTGTTAAACTATGGCTACACCTTC CASTRGLLNYGYTF
TRBJ2-7 TRBD2 - TRBV15 TGTGCCACCAGCAGAGTGCCCCTACTAGCGGGAGAAGGATACGAGCAGTACTTC CATSRVPLLAGEGYEQYF
TRBJ2-5 TRBD2 - TRBV2 TGTGCCAGCAGTGAACCCGGGGGGGCCAGGGAGACCCAGTACTTC CASSEPGGARETQYF
TRBJ2-5 TRBD2 - TRBV11-2 TGTGCCAGCAGCCCAGCGGGGGGGCGGGAGACCCAGTACTTC CASSPAGGRETQYF
TRBJ2-5 - - TRBV7-9 TGTGCCAGCAGCCGCCGGGGGAGTGAGGGAGAGACCCAGTACTTC CASSRRGSEGETQYF
TRBJ2-5 - few TRBV7-9 TGTGCCAGCAGCAGTCGCGGGCCACAATGGGAGACCCAGTACTTC CASSSRGPQWETQYF
TRBJ2-7 - - TRBV14 TGTGCCAGCAGCCAACGTTACGAGCAGTACTTC CASSQRYEQYF
TRBJ2-1 TRBD2 - TRBV14 TGTGCCAGCAGCCAGAGGTTGGGGACTAGCGGGACTTACAATGAGCAGTTCTTC CASSQRLGTSGTYNEQFF
TRBJ1-1 - - TRBV4-1 TGCGCCAGCAGCCGACAACAGGGTTGGACTGAAGCTTTCTTT CASSRQQGWTEAFF
TRBJ1-2 - - TRBV2 TGTGCCAGCAGTGAAATTGCCAAAGGGCTCTATGGCTACACCTTC CASSEIAKGLYGYTF
TRBJ2-7 - few TRBV25-1 TGTGCCAGCACACAGGGGAGGTACGAGCAGTACTTC CASTQGRYEQYF
TRBJ2-7 TRBD1 once TRBV18 TGTGCCAGCTCACCCTACTGGGACAGCTACGAGCAGTACTTC CASSPYWDSYEQYF
TRBJ1-1 - - TRBV19 TGTGCCAGTTCCCTACATGGGGCCATGAACACTGAAGCTTTCTTT CASSLHGAMNTEAFF
TRBJ2-7 TRBD1 - TRBV7-8 TGTGCCAGCAGCTTAAGGGGGCAGGGCCCCTACGAGCAGTACTTC CASSLRGQGPYEQYF
TRBJ2-7 TRBD2 - TRBV7-2 TGTGCCAGCAGCTACCCCGGGACTAGTACTTCCTACGAGCAGTACTTC CASSYPGTSTSYEQYF
TRBJ1-3 TRBD1 - TRBV9 TGTGCCAGCAGCGTACGGGACAGGACGAGCTCTGGAAACACCATATATTTT CASSVRDRTSSGNTIYF
TRBJ2-1 TRBD2 - TRBV6-4 TGTGCCAGCAGTGACGACGGCGGGAGACGTCCCAATGAGCAGTTCTTC CASSDDGGRRPNEQFF
TRBJ1-1 TRBD1 few TRBV28 TGTGCCAGCGGTTTGACAGGGCCCAACGTAGCTTTCTTT CASGLTGPNVAFF
TRBJ2-5 TRBD2 - TRBV15 TGTGCCACCAGCAGATCAGGGGCGGGGGGTTTCCAAGAGACCCAGTACTTC CATSRSGAGGFQETQYF
TRBJ2-1 TRBD2 - TRBV5-4 TGTGCCAGCAGCTCCGGGACTAGCGGGACGAGCTCCTACAATGAGCAGTTCTTC CASSSGTSGTSSYNEQFF